This T cell receptor beta chain was captured in a study of T cells after yellow fever vaccination. Ten or more counts support this clonotype. Via MiXCR, TCRdb re-called the 5' RACE reads, giving one row per CDR3 protein. The table has about 69,000 distinct CDR3 sequences, approximately 6.2% seen once. The sequence was collected from a man aged 18-30 years who received the YFV17D yellow fever vaccine. Sequencing used CD4+ T cells sorted from PBMCs, obtained approximately 16 days after the first yellow fever vaccination.

The DNA of the CDR3 is TGTGCCAGCAGTCTCGGGTTCCAAGTTGGGGAAAAACTGTTTTTT. It translates to CASSLGFQVGEKLFF. This chain links TRBV6-5 with TRBJ1-4, with D unresolved. Germline V gives CDR1 MNHEY, CDR2 SVGAGI. The CDR3 spans 15 residues. The ends were cut back, 5 bases at V and 8 bases at J, with 18 bases in the middle.